Following are 12 T cell receptor beta chains from one sample sequenced in a study of blood T cells in healthy people across ages. The second PCR ran roughly 6 to 11 cycles with a sample-barcoded 5' primer and J-beta primers. TCRdb reprocessed the 5' RACE reads with MiXCR, giving one entry per CDR3 protein. The sample records about 400,000 distinct CDR3 sequences, over 45% being singletons. The sample comprised blood. Receptors were obtained from a man aged 55 to 69 in good health.

J is TRBJ2-5 and V is TRBV29-1; 8 nucleotides line up with TRBD1. V lost 7 bases to trimming and J lost 3 bases; unmatched junction nucleotides: 4. The CDR3 length is 12 residues. Germline V gene data show CDR1 as SQVTM and CDR2 as ANQGSEA. CDR3 amino acids: CSADRVKETQYF. CDR3 DNA sequence: TGCAGCGCGGACAGGGTGAAAGAGACCCAGTACTTC.

The chain employs TRBV6-1 and TRBJ2-3; 10 bases align to TRBD2. V lost 7 bases, J lost 2 bases, and 9 bases stayed unmatched. The CDR3 has 16 residues. CDR1 and CDR2 from the germline V gene are MNHNS and SASEGT. CDR3 in amino acids: CASKQLAGLATDTQYF. The DNA for the CDR3 is TGTGCCAGCAAACAACTAGCGGGGCTCGCCACAGATACGCAGTATTTT.

DNA for the CDR3: TGCAGTGCTAGACCTCCTGTGACTAGCGGGAGAAAGGCGCAGTATTTT. Amino acid sequence: CSARPPVTSGRKAQYF. The V call is TRBV20-1, the J call TRBJ2-3; 12 bases agree with TRBD2. Germline CDR1 is DFQATT and CDR2 is SNEGSKA (reference sequence). The V segment lost 2 bases and the J segment 10 bases; nucleotides outside the gene matches: 13. The CDR3 loop spans 16 amino acids.

This sequence joins TRBV4-2 and TRBJ2-3, with 11 bases aligning to TRBD2. The CDR3 contains 17 residues. Germline-derived CDR1 and CDR2 are LGHNA and YNFKEQ. V lost 1 base and J lost 2; bases outside the gene matches: 5. The CDR3 sequence is CASSQGLAGGTTDTQYF. The CDR3, as DNA: TGTGCCAGCAGCCAAGGGCTAGCGGGGGGCACCACAGATACGCAGTATTTT.

This rearrangement joins TRBV20-1 to TRBJ2-7, with D perhaps given as TRBD1 or TRBD2 (6 bases each). This CDR3 has 14 amino acids. V dropped 3 bases and J dropped 3 bases, with 15 bases sitting between them. Germline V gene sequence: CDR1 DFQATT, CDR2 SNEGSKA (reference sequence). The CDR3 here is CSAREGGIDYEQYF. For the CDR3, the DNA is TGCAGTGCTAGGGAGGGGGGAATCGACTACGAGCAGTACTTC.

The V and J genes are TRBV2 and TRBJ1-2, with a possible D match to TRBD1 (6 bases). There are 16 residues in the CDR3. Trimming removed 6 bases at V and 11 bases at J, with 28 bases between. The V gene's germline CDR1 is SNHLY and CDR2 FYNNEI. The DNA for the CDR3 is TGTGCCAGCAGCTCAAACCGGAGGGGGAGAGCGGTGAGGTACACCTTC. This sequence encodes CASSSNRRGRAVRYTF.

This clonotype has a single count. This chain connects TRBV29-1 to TRBJ2-1; 9 bases are a match to TRBD1. The junction had 5 bases not matched to a gene; V was cut back by 1 base and J by 4 bases. Germline V gene sequence: CDR1 SQVTM, CDR2 ANQGSEA. The CDR3 covers 15 residues. As DNA, the CDR3 is TGCAGCGTTGAAGGGGGACAGGGACATTACAATGAGCAGTTCTTC. Protein sequence: CSVEGGQGHYNEQFF.

This clonotype was counted a single time. CDR3 sequence reads: CASSFGSGAQYF. In nucleotides, the CDR3 is TGTGCCAGCAGCTTCGGATCCGGGGCCCAGTACTTC. V is TRBV7-3 and J is TRBJ2-5; the D gene is possibly TRBD2 (5 bases). Germline CDR1 reads SGHTA; CDR2 reads FQGTGA. The CDR3 is 12 amino acids. The V end lost 3 bases, the J end lost 9 bases, and 11 bases lay between the germline ends.

This chain joins TRBV20-1 and TRBJ2-3; the match to TRBD2 covers 7 bases. Germline trimming cut 1 base from V and 0 bases from J; bases unmatched to any gene: 4. From germline, CDR1 is DFQATT and CDR2 SNEGSKA (reference sequence). This CDR3 has 15 residues. CDR3 in DNA: TGCAGTGCTAGAGGGGGTAGCGGGAGCACAGATACGCAGTATTTT. Translation gives CSARGGSGSTDTQYF.

The table lists this clonotype with a few counts. This sequence joins TRBV20-1 and TRBJ2-7; D gene unclear. Trimming removed 3 bases from V and 7 bases from J, with 16 bases in between. This CDR3 is built from 13 residues. Germline-derived CDR1 and CDR2 are DFQATT and SNEGSKA (reference sequence). In DNA, the CDR3 is TGCAGTGCTAGCTCTGTCAACAGCAATGAGCAGTACTTC. Translating it yields CSASSVNSNEQYF.

In its sample, this clonotype was seen a few times. The chain combines TRBV29-1 with TRBJ2-5; 12 bases are shared with TRBD2. CDR1 is SQVTM, CDR2 ANQGSEA, per germline. The CDR3 extends over 14 amino acids. Germline trimming cut 3 bases from V and 11 bases from J; bases unmatched to any gene: 10. CDR3 amino acids: CSVDSTSGSWEQYF. In DNA form, the CDR3 reads TGCAGCGTTGATTCGACTAGCGGGAGTTGGGAGCAGTACTTC.

About this clonotype: A much more abundant neighbour one base away suggests this may be a read error. J is TRBJ2-7 and V is TRBV3-1; tentatively, D is TRBD2 (5 bases). This CDR3 spans 14 amino acids. CDR1 is LGHDT and CDR2 is YNNKEL in the germline V gene (reference sequence). The DNA for the CDR3 is TGTGCCGGCAGCCAAGAGGCTAGCTTTTACGAGCAGTACTTC. Residues: CAGSQEASFYEQYF.